Included here is one TCR beta chain sequence, with context. The sample comes from a study of blood T cells in healthy people across ages. Combining a sample-barcoded 5' primer with a J-beta primer mix, a second PCR ran for roughly 6 to 11 cycles. TCRdb reprocessed the 5' RACE reads via MiXCR and lists one record per CDR3 protein. The data contain 800,000 to 1,300,000 distinct CDR3 sequences, under 30% of them singletons. V shed 5 bases and J shed 2 bases, with 13 bases lying between them. Germline CDR1 is SEHNR and CDR2 is FQNEAQ (reference sequence). The CDR3 loop spans 14 amino acids. The same specimen was also included in a second study, on T cells of mothers and their children.

The V call is TRBV7-9, the J call TRBJ2-7; D is possibly TRBD1 or TRBD2 (5 bases each). Material for sequencing was blood. This clonotype was obtained from a girl aged 2-15 years in good health. This CDR3 is CASSVGTAAYEQYF. CDR3 in DNA: TGTGCCAGCAGCGTAGGGACCGCCGCCTACGAGCAGTACTTC.